One sample yielded the 21 T cell receptor beta chains listed below, sequenced in a study of CD8+ T cells in alopecia areata. RNA extraction was followed by reverse transcription into cDNA, which acted as the sequencing template. Here immunoSEQ multiplex PCR was the method, and the copy in TCRdb shows in-frame clones only, minus some. The table records about 190,000 clones, about three fifths of them present only once. The treatment here: oral pan-JAK inhibitor, 5-10 mg twice daily. This sample comprised CD4+ T cells sorted from blood, obtained at week 4, from a patient treated with tofacitinib. The receptor source for this set is a human donor with alopecia areata.

The V call is TRBV15, the J call TRBJ1-5; a weak D match, TRBD1 (5 bases). The V gene lost 0 bases and the J gene lost 3 bases, with 9 bases spanning the gap. In germline, CDR1 is LNHNV, CDR2 YYDKDF (reference sequence). The CDR3 has 15 residues. Written as DNA, the CDR3 is TGTGCCACCAGCAGAGATGGCAGGGTCAATCAGCCCCAGCATTTT. It codes for CATSRDGRVNQPQHF.

This sequence joins TRBV9 and TRBJ2-1; the D call may be TRBD1 or TRBD2 (5 bases each). This CDR3 contains 15 residues. Trimming pared 6 bases from V and 7 bases from J, leaving 20 bases between. CDR1 and CDR2 (germline): SGDLS, YYNGEE. CDR3 sequence reads: CASTSGSGPINEQFF. CDR3 nucleotides: TGTGCCAGCACCTCTGGGTCGGGGCCCATTAATGAGCAGTTCTTC.

V and J are TRBV2 and TRBJ2-7, with a possible D match to TRBD2 (5 bases). This CDR3 is 15 amino acids long. The germline V gene has CDR1 SNHLY and CDR2 FYNNEI. The V end was cut by 4 bases, the J end by 2 bases, with 15 bases between. CDR3 in DNA: TGTGCCAGCAGTGGTGCAGAGACTAATACCTACGAGCAGTACTTC. This translates into CASSGAETNTYEQYF.

The chain carries TRBV29-1 and TRBJ2-4; tentatively, D is TRBD1 (5 bases). Germline lookup yields CDR1 SQVTM and CDR2 ANQGSEA. V shed 0 bases and J shed 3 bases, with 12 bases lying between them. The CDR3 loop spans 15 amino acids. CDR3 amino acids: CSVEDPDRVKNIQYF. The CDR3 region has the DNA TGCAGCGTTGAAGATCCCGACAGAGTCAAAAACATTCAGTACTTC.

The chain is built from TRBV7-2 and TRBJ2-3, with D possibly being TRBD2 (6 bases). From germline, CDR1 is SGHTA and CDR2 FQGNSA. The V end was cut by 7 bases, the J end by 0 bases, with 14 bases between. There are 15 residues in the CDR3. CDR3 residues: CASTGTDYSTDTQYF. The CDR3 DNA sequence: TGTGCCAGCACCGGGACTGATTATAGCACAGATACGCAGTATTTT.

The V and J genes are TRBV30 and TRBJ2-3; 11 bases fit TRBD1. CDR3 size: 15 residues. CDR1 is GTSNPN and CDR2 is SVGIG in the germline V gene (reference sequence). V lost 4 bases to trimming and J lost 4 bases; unmatched junction nucleotides: 7. The CDR3 DNA is TGTGCCTGGATATTCCCGGGACAGGGGGCAGATACGCAGTATTTT. Encoded protein: CAWIFPGQGADTQYF.

The chain uses TRBV9 and TRBJ1-2; D gene unclear. This CDR3 region has 15 residues. V was shortened by 0 bases and J by 4 bases, with 13 bases between the two germline ends. Germline CDR1 is SGDLS and CDR2 is YYNGEE. The CDR3 bases are TGTGCCAGCAGCGTAGCTTCGGGTGTACTCTATGGCTACACCTTC. Amino acid sequence: CASSVASGVLYGYTF.

The chain links TRBV28 to TRBJ2-7; D not resolved. CDR1 and CDR2 (germline): MDHEN, SYDVKM. The CDR3 runs 15 residues. Trimming took off 5 bases at V and 1 base at J, with 15 bases between the two ends. CDR3 DNA sequence: TGTGCCAGCAGTGGCGGTAATGTCAGATCCTACGAGCAGTACTTC. Encoded protein: CASSGGNVRSYEQYF.

V usage is TRBV4-3 and J usage is TRBJ2-3; 7 bases line up with TRBD2. CDR1 is LGHNA and CDR2 is YSLEER in the germline V gene. The CDR3 totals 16 residues. V was pared by 4 bases and J by 9 bases, with 16 bases of the junction left unmatched. The CDR3 reads CASSPTARRVGGTQYF. CDR3 nucleotide sequence: TGCGCCAGCAGCCCGACTGCTAGGCGGGTCGGGGGGACGCAGTATTTT.

The rearrangement joins TRBV29-1 to TRBJ2-5, with D possibly being TRBD2 (6 bases). There are 12 residues in the CDR3. V gave up 8 bases and J gave up 2 bases, with 12 bases separating them. CDR1 and CDR2 (germline): SQVTM, ANQGSEA. CDR3 in amino acids: CSSGVRQETQYF. The CDR3, as DNA: TGCAGCTCGGGGGTCCGGCAAGAGACCCAGTACTTC.

The V call is TRBV4-1, the J call TRBJ2-7; D is unclear. The germline V gene has CDR1 MGHRA and CDR2 YSYEKL. Trimming removed 5 bases from V and 1 base from J, with 9 bases in between. The CDR3 loop spans 13 amino acids. CDR3 nucleotides: TGCGCCAGCAGCAGGGAAGAGTCCTACGAGCAGTACTTC. It specifies CASSREESYEQYF.

The V gene is TRBV9, the J gene TRBJ2-5, with unresolved D. CDR3 size: 12 residues. Deletions cut 3 bases from V and 4 bases from J, with 7 bases between. Per the germline V gene, CDR1 is SGDLS and CDR2 is YYNGEE. This CDR3 reads CASSAGRETQYF. The CDR3 coding sequence is TGTGCCAGCAGCGCCGGTCGAGAGACCCAGTACTTC.

The CDR3 reads CASSPAAGVQDTQYF. CDR3 bases: TGTGCCAGCAGCCCGGCAGCGGGAGTACAAGATACGCAGTATTTT. This chain uses TRBV7-2 with TRBJ2-3; 8 nucleotides match TRBD2. Germline V gene sequence: CDR1 SGHTA, CDR2 FQGNSA. The CDR3 consists of 15 residues. V gave up 5 bases and J gave up 5 bases; unmatched junction bases: 9.

V gene TRBV25-1 combines with J gene TRBJ1-1, with 11 bases fitting TRBD1. Germline assignment: CDR1 MGHDK and CDR2 SYGVNS. The CDR3 sequence is 15 residues long. V lost 6 bases and J lost 3; bases outside the gene matches: 6. The chain's CDR3 is CASRGQGGIYTEAFF. The DNA for the CDR3 is TGTGCCAGCAGGGGACAGGGGGGGATTTACACTGAAGCTTTCTTT. The variable domain in full, with the rest retrieved from reference TRBV25-1 and TRBJ1-1, is EADIYQTPRYLVIGTGKKITLECSQTMGHDKMYWYQQDPGMELHLIHYSYGVNSTEKGDLSSESTVSRIRTEHFPLTLESARPSHTSQYLCASRGQGGIYTEAFFGQGTRLTVV.

The chain has TRBV27 and TRBJ1-2; 7 bases match TRBD1. The germline V gene has CDR1 MNHEY and CDR2 SMNVEV (reference sequence). J lost 2 bases, V lost 4 bases, and 7 bases had no gene match. The CDR3 has 15 residues. As DNA, the CDR3 is TGTGCCAGCAGTTCCACCTTACAGGGGAACTATGGCTACACCTTC. Translating it yields CASSSTLQGNYGYTF.

The rearrangement uses TRBV7-9 and TRBJ1-1, with TRBD1 identical over 8 bases. Looked up from germline, CDR1 is SEHNR and CDR2 is FQNEAQ (reference sequence). The CDR3 is 15 amino acids. With V trimmed by 4 bases and J by 7 bases, 11 bases remained unmatched. CDR3 loop: CASSSQQGEHGEAFF. In DNA form, the CDR3 reads TGTGCCAGCAGCTCCCAACAGGGGGAACATGGTGAAGCTTTCTTT.

In this sample, this clone turned up a few times. CDR3 DNA: TGCAGCGCTAACCCTGGGACGGTCCAGAAGACCCAGTACTTC. Protein: CSANPGTVQKTQYF. This chain uses TRBV29-1 with TRBJ2-5; D is possibly TRBD1 or TRBD2 (5 bases each). Trimming removed 7 bases from V and 6 bases from J, with 21 bases in between. This CDR3 region has 14 residues. Germline CDR1 is SQVTM and CDR2 is ANQGSEA.

The chain combines TRBV10-3 with TRBJ2-7, with a possible D match to TRBD2 (5 bases). CDR1 and CDR2 from the germline V gene are ENHRY and SYGVKD. Trimming stripped 6 bases from V and 3 bases from J, with 15 bases between. The CDR3 sequence is 14 residues long. For the CDR3, the DNA is TGTGCCATCAGCTCTACGGGATCCAACTACGAGCAGTACTTC. Translating it yields CAISSTGSNYEQYF.

The count of this clone is one. For the CDR3, the DNA is TGTGCCAGCAGCTTGGGGACTAGCGGGAGACCCTACGAGCAGTACTTC. Its protein product is CASSLGTSGRPYEQYF. The chain combines TRBV5-4 with TRBJ2-7; 13 positions agree with TRBD2. CDR1 SGHNT and CDR2 YYREEE come from the germline V gene (reference sequence). CDR3 length equals 16 residues. With 0 bases clipped from V and 2 bases from J, the junction kept 2 bases outside the gene matches.

Worth noting for this clone: Other DNA variants within this sample encode the same CDR3. The V call is TRBV6-5, the J call TRBJ1-2; D ambiguous. The CDR3 extends over 14 amino acids. V was shortened by 0 bases and J by 2 bases, with 7 bases between the two germline ends. Per germline, CDR1 MNHEY and CDR2 SVGAGI. The CDR3 region is CASSYSTGNYGYTF. The DNA of the CDR3 is TGTGCCAGCAGTTACTCGACGGGGAACTATGGCTACACCTTC.

The DNA of the CDR3 is TGTGCCAGCAGCGTAGGGGGCCATAGGGACGAGCAGTACTTC. Translation gives CASSVGGHRDEQYF. The gene calls are TRBV9 and TRBJ2-7; a weak D match, TRBD1 (5 bases). Germline V gene data show CDR1 as SGDLS and CDR2 as YYNGEE. This CDR3 contains 14 residues. The V gene lost 0 bases and the J gene lost 5 bases, with 12 bases spanning the gap. The entire variable domain, with the rest obtained from reference TRBV9 and TRBJ2-7, is as follows: DSGVTQTPKHLITATGQRVTLRCSPRSGDLSVYWYQQSLDQGLQFLIQYYNGEERAKGNILERFSAQQFPDLHSELNLSSLELGDSALYFCASSVGGHRDEQYFGPGTRLTVT.